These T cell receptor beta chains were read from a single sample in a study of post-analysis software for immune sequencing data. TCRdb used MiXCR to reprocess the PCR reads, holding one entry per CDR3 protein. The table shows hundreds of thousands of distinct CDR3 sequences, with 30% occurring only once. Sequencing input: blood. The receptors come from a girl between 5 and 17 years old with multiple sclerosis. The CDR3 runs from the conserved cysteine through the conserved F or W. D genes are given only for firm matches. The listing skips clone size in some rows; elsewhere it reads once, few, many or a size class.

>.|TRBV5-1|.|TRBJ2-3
CASSLLDTDTQYF
TGCGCCAGCAGCTTGCTAGACACAGATACGCAGTATTTT
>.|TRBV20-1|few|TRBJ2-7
CSARVSRRVHEQYF
TGCAGTGCTAGAGTCTCCCGGCGGGTCCACGAGCAGTACTTC
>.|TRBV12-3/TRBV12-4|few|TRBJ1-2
CASSPDQGYTF
TGTGCCAGCAGTCCCGACCAGGGCTACACCTTC
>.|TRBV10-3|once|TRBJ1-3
CAITTGTGNTIYF
TGTGCCATCACTACAGGGACAGGAAACACCATATATTTT
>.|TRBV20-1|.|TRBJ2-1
CSATTPRPWREQFF
TGCAGTGCTACTACACCACGACCATGGCGTGAGCAGTTCTTC
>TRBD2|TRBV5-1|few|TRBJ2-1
CASSHRSGGVYNEQFF
TGCGCCAGCAGCCACCGTAGCGGGGGGGTCTACAATGAGCAGTTCTTC
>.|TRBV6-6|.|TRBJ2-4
CASSIGGPQNIQYF
TGTGCCAGCAGTATTGGGGGGCCTCAAAACATTCAGTACTTC
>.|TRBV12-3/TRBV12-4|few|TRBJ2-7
CASTLGSREDYEQYF
TGTGCCAGCACCCTAGGATCCAGGGAGGACTACGAGCAGTACTTC
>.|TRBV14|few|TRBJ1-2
CASSQNSGTTGYTF
TGTGCCAGCAGCCAAAATTCAGGGACGACAGGCTACACCTTC
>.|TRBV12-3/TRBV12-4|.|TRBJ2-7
CAGSLEGGLYEQYF
TGTGCCGGCTCCCTTGAGGGGGGACTCTACGAGCAGTACTTC
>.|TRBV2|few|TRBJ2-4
CASRERFLAKNIQYF
TGTGCCAGCAGAGAACGTTTTCTAGCCAAAAACATTCAGTACTTC
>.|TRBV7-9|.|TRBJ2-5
CASSEAPDPVETQYF
TGTGCCAGCAGCGAAGCTCCCGACCCGGTTGAGACCCAGTACTTC
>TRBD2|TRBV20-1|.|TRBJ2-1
CSANSGRRQNEQFF
TGCAGTGCCAATAGCGGGAGGCGACAAAATGAGCAGTTCTTC
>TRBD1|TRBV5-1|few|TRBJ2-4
CASRGTGALSEQYF
TGCGCCAGCAGAGGGACAGGGGCTCTCTCGGAGCAGTACTTC
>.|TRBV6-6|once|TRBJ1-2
CASSNPGLNYGYTF
TGTGCCAGCAGTAACCCGGGACTGAACTATGGCTACACCTTC
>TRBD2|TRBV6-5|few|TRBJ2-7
CASSLRTSGFPYEQYF
TGTGCCAGCAGCCTCCGGACTAGCGGGTTTCCCTACGAGCAGTACTTC
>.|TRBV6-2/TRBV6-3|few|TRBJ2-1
CASSLFRSYNEQFF
TGTGCCAGCAGCCTATTCCGCTCCTACAATGAGCAGTTCTTC
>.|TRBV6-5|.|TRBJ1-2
CASSYLGEMYGYTF
TGTGCCAGCAGTTATTTGGGAGAGATGTATGGCTACACCTTC
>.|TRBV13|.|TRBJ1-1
CASSLGNTKAFF
TGTGCCAGCAGCTTAGGGAACACTAAAGCTTTCTTT
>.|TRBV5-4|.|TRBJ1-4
CASSFRAERNEKLFF
TGTGCCAGCAGCTTCAGGGCCGAACGAAATGAAAAACTGTTTTTT
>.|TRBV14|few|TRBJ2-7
CASSQDGDHEQYF
TGTGCCAGCAGCCAAGATGGGGATCACGAGCAGTACTTC
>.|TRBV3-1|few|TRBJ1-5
CASSQTGGGQPQHF
TGTGCCAGCAGCCAAACAGGTGGTGGTCAGCCCCAGCATTTT
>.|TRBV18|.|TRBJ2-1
CASSPPTRSDEQFF
TGTGCCAGCTCACCACCGACTAGGAGCGATGAGCAGTTCTTC
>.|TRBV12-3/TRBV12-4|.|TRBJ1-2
CASSSGKGTGYTF
TGTGCCAGCAGTTCTGGGAAGGGAACTGGCTACACCTTC
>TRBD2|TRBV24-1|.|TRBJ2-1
CATSDAGLAGGSYNEQFF
TGTGCCACCAGTGATGCGGGACTAGCGGGGGGCTCCTACAATGAGCAGTTCTTC
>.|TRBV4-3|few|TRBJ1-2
CASSQDRQTNYGYTF
TGCGCCAGCAGCCAAGATCGACAGACTAACTATGGCTACACCTTC
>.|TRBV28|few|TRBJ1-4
CASSFARREKLFF
TGTGCCAGCAGTTTCGCGCGGCGGGAAAAACTGTTTTTT
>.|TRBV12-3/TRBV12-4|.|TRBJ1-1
CASSFRRINTEAFF
TGTGCCAGCAGTTTCCGACGGATAAACACTGAAGCTTTCTTT
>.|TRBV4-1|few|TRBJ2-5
CASSQEGVQDGGETQYF
TGCGCCAGCAGCCAAGAAGGGGTCCAGGACGGGGGAGAGACCCAGTACTTC